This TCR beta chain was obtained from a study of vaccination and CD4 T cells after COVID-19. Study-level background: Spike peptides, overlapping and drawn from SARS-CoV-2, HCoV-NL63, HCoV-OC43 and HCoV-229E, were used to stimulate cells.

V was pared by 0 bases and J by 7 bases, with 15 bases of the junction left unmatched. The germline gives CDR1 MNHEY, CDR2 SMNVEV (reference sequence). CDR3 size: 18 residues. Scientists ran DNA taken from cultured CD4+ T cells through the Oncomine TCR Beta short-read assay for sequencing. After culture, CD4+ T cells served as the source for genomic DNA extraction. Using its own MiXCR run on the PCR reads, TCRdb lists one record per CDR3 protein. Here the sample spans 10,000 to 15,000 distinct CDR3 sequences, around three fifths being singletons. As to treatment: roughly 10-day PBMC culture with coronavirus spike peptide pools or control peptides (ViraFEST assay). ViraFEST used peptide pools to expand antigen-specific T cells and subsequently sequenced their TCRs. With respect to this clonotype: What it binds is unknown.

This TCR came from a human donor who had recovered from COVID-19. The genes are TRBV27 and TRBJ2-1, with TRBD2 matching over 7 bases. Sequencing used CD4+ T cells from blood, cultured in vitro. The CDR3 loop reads CASSLSWGVPAGINEQFF. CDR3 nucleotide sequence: TGTGCCAGCAGTTTATCTTGGGGAGTACCAGCGGGGATTAATGAGCAGTTCTTC.